This entry describes one TCR beta chain. Its antigen is as yet unknown. TCRdb passed the reads through MiXCR, listing each CDR3 protein once. The profile shows 140,000 to 150,000 distinct CDR3 sequences, about 31% of them singletons. This record belongs to a study of T cell repertoires in cytomegalovirus infection. This CDR3 contains 16 residues. The V gene lost 6 bases and the J gene lost 4 bases, with 18 bases spanning the gap. Germline-derived CDR1 and CDR2 are MNHEY and SMNVEV (reference sequence). The TCR comes from a human donor in good health (CMV status not recorded). Some clones in this sample may be carry-over from other donors' samples. This chain connects TRBV27 to TRBJ2-2; D unresolved. This specimen was CD8+ T cells from cultured PBMCs, taken from culture after CMV antigen stimulation. CDR3 loop: CASSPLGPTGTGELFF. CDR3 sequence (DNA): TGTGCCAGCAGCCCACTGGGCCCCACCGGCACCGGGGAGCTGTTTTTT.